Sequencing of this TCR beta chain was carried out in a study of T cells in pancreatic ductal adenocarcinoma. With regard to this clone: Its antigen remains unknown.

V was pared by 5 bases and J by 8 bases, with 9 bases between. This CDR3 is 10 amino acids long. Per germline, CDR1 GTSNPN and CDR2 SVGIG (reference sequence). Produced via immunoSEQ multiplex PCR; TCRdb's table is partial and in-frame only. The sample yields about 17,000 clones, around nine tenths seen once. Findings and caveats of the study: Mean clonality was roughly 0.11 in tumors and roughly 0.068 in blood, not significantly different. Compared with tumor, blood showed more total productive templates and roughly 8-fold more clonotypes. Tumors hold more CD45RO+ effector T cells, which may bias toward lower diversity.

Selected pancreatic ductal adenocarcinoma patients had undergone surgery without neoadjuvant therapy. The J gene is TRBJ1-2, the V gene TRBV30; D may be TRBD1 (5 bases). The TCR sequence derives from a human donor with pancreatic ductal adenocarcinoma. Sequenced sample: PBMCs. The CDR3 sequence: CAWEQGGYTF. The CDR3 nucleotides read TGTGCCTGGGAGCAGGGCGGCTACACCTTC.